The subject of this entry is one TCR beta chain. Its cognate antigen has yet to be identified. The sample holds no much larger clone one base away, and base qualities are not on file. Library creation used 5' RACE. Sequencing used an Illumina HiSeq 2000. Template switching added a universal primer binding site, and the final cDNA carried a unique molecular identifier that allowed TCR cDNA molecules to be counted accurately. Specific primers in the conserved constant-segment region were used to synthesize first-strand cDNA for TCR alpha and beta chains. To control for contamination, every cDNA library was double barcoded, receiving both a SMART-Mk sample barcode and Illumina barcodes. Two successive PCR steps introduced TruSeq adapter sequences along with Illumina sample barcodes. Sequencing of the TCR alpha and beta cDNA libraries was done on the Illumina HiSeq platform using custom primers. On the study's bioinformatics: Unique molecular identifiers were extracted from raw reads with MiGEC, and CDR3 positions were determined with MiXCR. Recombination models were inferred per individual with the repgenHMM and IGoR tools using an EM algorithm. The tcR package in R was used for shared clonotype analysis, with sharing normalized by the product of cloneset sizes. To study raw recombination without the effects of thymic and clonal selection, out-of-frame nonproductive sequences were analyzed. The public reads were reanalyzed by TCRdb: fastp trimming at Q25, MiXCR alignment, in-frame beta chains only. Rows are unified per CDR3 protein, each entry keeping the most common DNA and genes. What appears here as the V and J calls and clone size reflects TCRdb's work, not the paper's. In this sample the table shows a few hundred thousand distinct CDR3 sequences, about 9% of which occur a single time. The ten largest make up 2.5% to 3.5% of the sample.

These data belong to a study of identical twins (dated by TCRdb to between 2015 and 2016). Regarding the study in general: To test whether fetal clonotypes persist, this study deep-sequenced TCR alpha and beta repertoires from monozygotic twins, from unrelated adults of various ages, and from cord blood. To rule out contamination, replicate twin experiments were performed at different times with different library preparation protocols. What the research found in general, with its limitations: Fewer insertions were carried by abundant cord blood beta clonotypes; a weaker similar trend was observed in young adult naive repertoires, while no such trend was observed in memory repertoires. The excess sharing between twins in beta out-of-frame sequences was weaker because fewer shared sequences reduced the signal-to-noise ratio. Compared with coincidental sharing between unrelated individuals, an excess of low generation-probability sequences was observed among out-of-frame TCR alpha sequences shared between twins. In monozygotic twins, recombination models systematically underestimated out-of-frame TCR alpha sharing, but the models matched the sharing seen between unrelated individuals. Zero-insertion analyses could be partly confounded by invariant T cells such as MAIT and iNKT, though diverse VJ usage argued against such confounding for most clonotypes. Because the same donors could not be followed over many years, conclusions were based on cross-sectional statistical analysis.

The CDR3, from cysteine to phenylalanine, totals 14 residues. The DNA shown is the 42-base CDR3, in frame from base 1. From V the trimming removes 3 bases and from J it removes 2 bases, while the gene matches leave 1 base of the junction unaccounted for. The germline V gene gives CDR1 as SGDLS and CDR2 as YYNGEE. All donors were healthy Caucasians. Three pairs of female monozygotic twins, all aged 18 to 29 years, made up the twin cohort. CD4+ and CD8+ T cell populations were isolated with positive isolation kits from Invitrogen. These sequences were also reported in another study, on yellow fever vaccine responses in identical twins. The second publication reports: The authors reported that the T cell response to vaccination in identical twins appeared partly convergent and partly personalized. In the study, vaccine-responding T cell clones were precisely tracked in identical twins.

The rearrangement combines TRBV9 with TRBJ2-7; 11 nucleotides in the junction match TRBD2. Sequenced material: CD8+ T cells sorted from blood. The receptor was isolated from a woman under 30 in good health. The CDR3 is CASSGSGGAYEQYF. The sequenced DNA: TGTGCCAGCAGCGGTAGCGGGGGGGCCTACGAGCAGTACTTC.